The T cell receptor beta chain under discussion was sequenced for a study of shared clonotypes between healthy human individuals. Study details: There were three CD4 naive, three CD4 memory, two CD8 naive and one CD8 memory plates per donor. Study results and limitations: Four donors held about 4.6% of naive CD4 clonotypes in common. Unshared clonotypes carried lower generation probabilities than those common to all four donors.

Points on this clone: Its antigen is as yet unknown.

Measured with immunoSEQ multiplex PCR; TCRdb has only the in-frame clones, and not every one. Among about 2 million clones listed, about 95% were seen once. Naive CD8 isolation took CD45RO-negative cells positively selected for CCR7 and excluded terminally differentiated effector memory CD45RA+ cells. Germline V gene sequence: CDR1 SGHAT, CDR2 FQNNGV. The CDR3 runs 16 residues. Trimming stripped 5 bases from V and 2 bases from J, with 15 bases between. V usage is TRBV11-2 and J usage is TRBJ1-4; D is ambiguous. Sequenced sample: naive CD8+ T cells sorted from blood. The receptor was isolated from a man aged 18 to 29 in good health. CDR3 residues: CASSPGDSRTNEKLFF. The CDR3 nucleotides read TGTGCCAGCAGCCCCGGGGATTCGCGGACTAATGAAAAACTGTTTTTT.